The 4 T cell receptor beta chains reported below all come from one sample, sequenced in a study of blood T cell repertoires in COVID-19. Repertoires were generated with immunoSEQ multiplex PCR, while TCRdb's copy carries only in-frame clones and drops some. The data show about 240,000 clones, with about 87% seen just once and 5.5% to 7.5% held by the top ten. Sequenced input: peripheral blood. These TCRs come from a woman between 65 and 79 years old with active or convalescent COVID-19.

V and J are TRBV7-2 and TRBJ1-6; TRBD1 matches at 9 bases. Germline V gene lookup returns CDR1 SGHTA and CDR2 FQGNSA. Unmatched junction bases numbered 8, after V lost 4 bases and J lost 13 bases. There are 14 residues in the CDR3. CDR3 DNA: TGTGCCAGCAGCTCCGGGGGACAGGGTATGCCCCTCCACTTT. Protein product: CASSSGGQGMPLHF.

The V and J genes are TRBV7-2 and TRBJ2-2, with 7 bases aligning to TRBD1. This CDR3 is built from 15 residues. The V segment lost 5 bases and the J segment 4 bases; nucleotides outside the gene matches: 7. Germline V gene data show CDR1 as SGHTA and CDR2 as FQGNSA. For the CDR3, the DNA is TGTGCCAGCAGCCCTAGATCAGGGGGCACCGGGGAGCTGTTTTTT. It translates to CASSPRSGGTGELFF.

The chain couples TRBV15 to TRBJ2-7, with D possibly TRBD1 on 6 matching bases. The CDR3 has 15 residues. V was shortened by 0 bases and J by 0 bases, with 9 bases between the two germline ends. Germline CDR1 LNHNV, CDR2 YYDKDF (reference sequence). CDR3 sequence (DNA): TGTGCCACCAGCAGAGAGGGACAATCCTCCTACGAGCAGTACTTC. Amino acid sequence: CATSREGQSSYEQYF.

Concerning this clone: An end of the junction differs from the germline gene, which may be a read error. The chain couples TRBV6-5 to TRBJ1-2; D is ambiguous. The germline V gene has CDR1 MNHEY and CDR2 SVGAGI. The CDR3 spans 13 residues. CDR3 in DNA: TGTGCCAGCAGCCCCCATACGTCCGAACGGTATTCCTTC. As protein: CASSPHTSERYSF.